Listed here are 6 T cell receptor beta chains from one sample, sequenced in a study of blood T cell repertoires in COVID-19 (TCRdb year 2020). The library was generated by the immunoSEQ multiplex PCR assay. Entries here come from immuneACCESS through TCRdb and include only in-frame sequences with V and J called. Some clones fail to appear in such tables; in the studies checked, an unresolved V gene covers under half of the shortfall, and the cause of the remainder is unknown. Counted in this sample were 150,000 or so clones; roughly 78% of them appeared once. Clones ranked in the top ten supply around 15% of the sample. Material: peripheral blood. These receptors all stem from a human donor with acute or convalescent COVID-19. The donor label of this sample is uncertain.

The V call is TRBV5-5, the J call TRBJ1-4; 7 bases are shared with TRBD1. Germline V gene sequence: CDR1 SGHKS, CDR2 YYEKEE (reference sequence). The CDR3 covers 16 residues. The V gene end was trimmed by 1 base and the J gene end by 8 bases; junction bases not matched to a gene: 11. For the CDR3, the DNA is TGTGCCAGCAGCTTGTTTGAGGGGGCGCAGCGGGAAAAACTGTTTTTT. As protein: CASSLFEGAQREKLFF.

This rearrangement joins TRBV19 to TRBJ1-3; TRBD1 aligns across 10 bases. Germline CDR1 reads LNHDA; CDR2 reads SQIVND (reference sequence). This CDR3 is 16 amino acids long. The V gene end was trimmed by 5 bases and the J gene end by 1 base; junction bases not matched to a gene: 5. Here the CDR3 DNA reads TGTGCCAGTAGTTACGGGACAGGGGCGTCTGGAAACACCATATATTTT. This encodes CASSYGTGASGNTIYF.

The chain combines TRBV19 with TRBJ2-5; the D is unclear. From germline, CDR1 is LNHDA and CDR2 SQIVND (reference sequence). The CDR3 totals 13 residues. V was cut by 5 bases and J by 3 bases, with 10 bases left in between. The CDR3: CASSWAHEETQYF. CDR3 DNA sequence: TGTGCCAGTAGTTGGGCCCACGAAGAGACCCAGTACTTC. Variable domain in full (rest from reference TRBV19 and TRBJ2-5): DGGITQSPKYLFRKEGQNVTLSCEQNLNHDAMYWYRQDPGQGLRLIYYSQIVNDFQKGDIAEGYSVSREKKESFPLTVTSAQKNPTAFYLCASSWAHEETQYFGPGTRLLVL.

This chain connects TRBV30 to TRBJ1-5, with TRBD1 matching 9 bases. With V trimmed by 3 bases and J by 10 bases, 7 bases remained unmatched. The CDR3 length is 13 residues. From germline, CDR1 is GTSNPN and CDR2 SVGIG (reference sequence). CDR3 in amino acids: CAWSPDRGEPQHF. In nucleotides, the CDR3 is TGTGCCTGGAGCCCCGACAGGGGGGAACCCCAGCATTTT.

The V call is TRBV7-3, the J call TRBJ1-1; D is unclear. V lost 2 bases and J lost 7, with 8 bases in between. The germline CDR1 and CDR2 sequences are SGHTA and FQGTGA. The CDR3 extends over 12 amino acids. In nucleotides, the CDR3 is TGTGCCAGCAGCTTATATCACAGTGAAGCTTTCTTT. It codes for CASSLYHSEAFF.

This clone has more than one count but fewer than ten. CDR3 amino acids: CASSPDGTPAYEQYF. CDR3 coding DNA: TGCGCCAGCAGCCCGGATGGGACTCCCGCCTACGAGCAGTACTTC. This rearrangement joins TRBV5-1 to TRBJ2-7, with D possibly being TRBD2 (6 bases). The germline V gene encodes CDR1 SGHRS and CDR2 YFSETQ. V was shortened by 4 bases and J by 2 bases, with 16 bases between the two germline ends. This CDR3 contains 15 residues. Complete variable domain (other parts from reference TRBV5-1 and TRBJ2-7): KAGVTQTPRYLIKTRGQQVTLSCSPISGHRSVSWYQQTPGQGLQFLFEYFSETQRNKGNFPGRFSGRQFSNSRSEMNVSTLELGDSALYLCASSPDGTPAYEQYFGPGTRLTVT.